This T cell receptor beta chain appears in the sequencing data of a study of blood T cell repertoires in COVID-19. Assay: immunoSEQ multiplex PCR; the TCRdb copy retains only in-frame clones and omits some. The profile shows approximately 220,000 clones, 85% of them singletons. The CDR3 runs 13 residues. Trimming cost V 3 bases and J 4 bases; bases outside gene matches: 4. CDR1 is DFQATT and CDR2 is SNEGSKA in the germline V gene (reference sequence). This chain links TRBV20-1 with TRBJ2-3; the match to TRBD2 covers 7 bases. The sequence was collected from a man in his forties who had recovered from COVID-19. The sequenced sample consisted of PBMCs or T cells enriched from blood (not recorded which). In DNA, the CDR3 is TGCAGTGCTAGTAAGGGACTATCAGATACGCAGTATTTT. Its translation is CSASKGLSDTQYF.